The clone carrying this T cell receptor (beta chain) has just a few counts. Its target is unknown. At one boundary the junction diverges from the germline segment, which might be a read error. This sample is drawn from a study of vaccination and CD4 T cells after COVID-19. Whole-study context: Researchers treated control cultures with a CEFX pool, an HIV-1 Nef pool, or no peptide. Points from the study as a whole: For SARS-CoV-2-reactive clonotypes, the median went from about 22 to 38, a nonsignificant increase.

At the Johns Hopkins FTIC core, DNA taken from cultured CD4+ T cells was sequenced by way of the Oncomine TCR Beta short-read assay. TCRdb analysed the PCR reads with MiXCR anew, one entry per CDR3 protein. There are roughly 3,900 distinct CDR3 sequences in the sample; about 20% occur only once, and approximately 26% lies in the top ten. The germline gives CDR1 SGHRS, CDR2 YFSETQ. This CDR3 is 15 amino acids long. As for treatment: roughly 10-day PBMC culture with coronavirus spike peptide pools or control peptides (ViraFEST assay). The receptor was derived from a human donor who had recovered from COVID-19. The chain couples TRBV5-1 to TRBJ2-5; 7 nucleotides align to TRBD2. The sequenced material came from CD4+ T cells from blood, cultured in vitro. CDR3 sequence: CASGLRGGGEETQYF. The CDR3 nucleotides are TGCGCCAGCGGCTTACGTGGGGGAGGGGAAGAGACCCAGTACTTC.